The text below deals with one T cell receptor beta chain. This clone was counted once. It has no known antigen specificity. There are no base qualities to consult, and no much larger clone falls within one base. The data were obtained in a study of Ad26.COV2.S vaccination and SARS-CoV-2 variants (dated by TCRdb to the early 2020s). Background for the entire study: Donors in the vaccine arm were drawn from COV1001, a multicentre, randomized, double-blind, placebo-controlled phase I-IIa trial testing Ad26.COV2.S in healthy adults. Ad26.COV2.S was administered intramuscularly at 5 x 10^10 or 1 x 10^11 viral particles, either as a single shot or as two shots given 56 days apart. TCRbeta repertoire sequencing served as the tool for gauging how specific and how broad the SARS-CoV-2-reactive T cell receptors were following Ad26.COV2.S vaccination. A total of about 30 samples were included in the TCR-sequenced set, comprising roughly 19 Ad26.COV2.S vaccine recipients, 5 placebo recipients and 8 SARS-CoV-2 convalescent individuals. Trial participants were randomized into five groups of five: low-dose or high-dose Ad26.COV2.S given once or twice, or placebo on both occasions. Throughout the experiments and outcome assessment, investigators stayed blinded to trial group allocation.

This specimen's treatment or condition label, per the study, means: around 19 received Ad26.COV2.S at low or high dose, single or two shots; roughly five received placebo; per-sample allocation not given. Repertoires of vaccine and placebo recipients were sequenced from samples taken on day 63 after the first injection. In Cohort 1b, fewer than 30 adults aged 18-55 years were enrolled at a single site in Boston, USA, between 29 July and 7 August 2020. As a vaccine, Ad26.COV2.S was a replication-incompetent adenovirus type 26 vector that expressed a prefusion-stabilized SARS-CoV-2 spike protein derived from the original Wuhan strain. General study outcomes and caveats: The study was not powered to compare responses between vaccine doses or regimens. Spike-specific TCR breadth was higher in Ad26.COV2.S recipients than in placebo recipients (P = 0.0014). Vaccine and placebo recipients had similar non-spike TCR breadth, a finding consistent with the vaccine containing only spike. After vaccination, substantial breadth of spike-specific CD8+ and CD4+ T cell responses was reported. The authors noted that the TCR breadth and depth analyses may have underestimated total T cell responses.

TCRbeta CDR3 regions were sequenced with the immunoSEQ Assay. After extraction, genomic DNA underwent amplification by bias-controlled multiplex PCR, followed by high-throughput sequencing. The paper's data handling went like this. To quantify the absolute abundance of each unique TCRbeta CDR3 region, sequences were collapsed and filtered. T cell fraction was estimated by normalizing TCRbeta template counts to usable DNA, with usable DNA measured through amplification of reference genes found in all nucleated cells. Repertoire TCRs were annotated as SARS-CoV-2-specific by exact matching of V gene, CDR3 amino acid sequence and J gene to a known reactive TCR set. The reference SARS-CoV-2 TCR set was derived from MIRA and filtered for enrichment in COVID-19-positive ImmuneCODE repertoires, a step that removed public or cross-reactive TCRs. Using the MIRA antigens, annotated TCRs were further analysed by specific ORF or by position within an ORF. Breadth was defined as annotated unique rearrangements over total unique productive rearrangements; depth was the summed frequency of those rearrangements. Group comparisons of TCR breadth used two-sided Wilcoxon rank-sum tests. Held by TCRdb, this immuneACCESS table contains in-frame sequences only and omits some clones. Under half of the omission traces to an unresolved V gene where checked; the cause of the rest is unknown. Clone size and V and J calls were adopted from that table, with D and trimming inferred from the DNA. This sample holds a few hundred thousand clones; roughly 90% were observed only once. The top ten clonotypes cover 5.5% of the sample.

The CDR3 starts with the cysteine, ends with the phenylalanine, and has 16 residues. The only DNA kept is the CDR3, 48 bases in frame from the first base. After removal of 4 bases from V and 7 bases from J, the junction retains 9 bases not matched to a gene. The germline V gene (reference sequence) yields SGHNT for CDR1 and YYREEE for CDR2. The sequencing here drew on peripheral blood, taken in a trial of Ad26.COV2.S vaccine versus placebo. This sequence was found in a person between 18 and 59 years old who received the Ad26.COV2.S COVID-19 vaccine or a placebo. The chain employs TRBV5-4 and TRBJ1-6; 9 central bases correspond to TRBD1. The DNA sequence is given as TGTGCCAGCAGCAGAGGAGGGACAGGGCAAAATTCACCCCTCCACTTT. This is translated as CASSRGGTGQNSPLHF.